The 16 T cell receptor beta chains listed next were all sequenced from one sample in a study of cytomegalovirus exposure and HLA in healthy donors. The data were produced by immunoSEQ multiplex PCR, yet TCRdb's version contains in-frame clones alone and is incomplete. The table shows approximately 90,000 clones, with around 96% occurring only once. The specimen sequenced was PBMCs. These receptors were obtained from a man between 18 and 35 years old in good health and CMV-seronegative.

CDR3 residues: CASSRGTSGLGEQFF. For the CDR3, the DNA is TGTGCCAGCAGCCGAGGGACTAGCGGTTTAGGTGAGCAGTTCTTC. The gene calls are TRBV11-3 and TRBJ2-1; 11 nucleotides agree with TRBD2. Germline CDR1 reads SGHNT; CDR2 reads YENEEA. This CDR3 has 15 amino acids. Losses at the gene ends were 5 bases for V and 9 bases for J; bases not matched to a gene: 9.

This rearrangement joins TRBV28 to TRBJ2-3, with 7 bases lining up with TRBD2. Trimming at V came to 6 bases and at J to 0 bases, leaving 6 bases not matched to a gene. Germline-derived CDR1 and CDR2 are MDHEN and SYDVKM. The CDR3 runs to 15 residues. Here the CDR3 reads CASSPPSGSTDTQYF. DNA for the CDR3: TGTGCCAGCAGCCCACCTAGCGGTAGCACAGATACGCAGTATTTT.

The genes are TRBV7-9 and TRBJ2-7; 13 bases line up with TRBD2. The ends lost 3 bases at V and 1 base at J; junction bases unmatched: 12. The CDR3 runs to 19 residues. The germline V gene has CDR1 SEHNR and CDR2 FQNEAQ (reference sequence). CDR3 region: CASSFLRPLLAGGSYEQYF. CDR3 nucleotide sequence: TGTGCCAGCAGCTTCCTCCGCCCATTACTAGCGGGAGGGTCCTACGAGCAGTACTTC.

This clone was detected once. The chain uses TRBV7-8 and TRBJ1-3; 7 nucleotides match TRBD1. Germline loops: CDR1 SGHVS, CDR2 FQNEAQ. The CDR3 consists of 15 residues. V shed 3 bases, J shed 2 bases, and the junction held 4 bases outside the gene matches. Written as DNA, the CDR3 is TGTGCCAGCAGCTTGACAGGGCCACCTGGAAACACCATATATTTT. Translating it yields CASSLTGPPGNTIYF.

V usage is TRBV6-5 and J usage is TRBJ2-7; D might be TRBD2 (6 bases). The V gene lost 4 bases and the J gene lost 2 bases, with 15 bases spanning the gap. There are 15 residues in the CDR3. Germline lookup yields CDR1 MNHEY and CDR2 SVGAGI. CDR3 coding DNA: TGTGCCAGCAGTTGGGAGGATAATGAGACCTACGAGCAGTACGTC. It encodes CASSWEDNETYEQYV.

This chain uses TRBV5-1 with TRBJ2-3; perhaps TRBD1 as D (8 bases). This CDR3 has 15 amino acids. Between the trimmed V and J ends, which lost 5 bases and 9 bases, there was a span of 22 bases. Germline assignment: CDR1 SGHRS and CDR2 YFSETQ. Here the CDR3 reads CASRTGAGAADTQYF. The DNA for the CDR3 is TGCGCCAGCAGGACAGGGGCGGGGGCAGCGGACACGCAGTATTTT.

The chain couples TRBV13 to TRBJ2-3; 12 bases map to TRBD2. Losses at the gene ends were 5 bases for V and 2 bases for J; bases not matched to a gene: 8. The germline V gene encodes CDR1 PRHDT and CDR2 FYEKMQ (reference sequence). This CDR3 spans 17 amino acids. CDR3: CASSPSLAGGDTDTQYF. Here the CDR3 DNA reads TGTGCCAGCAGCCCTAGCCTAGCGGGAGGGGACACAGATACGCAGTATTTT.

The chain is built from TRBV7-8 and TRBJ1-2; 10 nucleotides match TRBD1. The CDR3 length is 18 residues. The germline CDR1 and CDR2 sequences are SGHVS and FQNEAQ. Trimming took 0 bases from V and 1 from J; bases not matched to a gene: 8. CDR3 sequence: CASSLAGTGQGFNYGYTF. The CDR3 nucleotides read TGTGCCAGCAGCTTAGCGGGTACGGGACAGGGGTTTAACTATGGCTACACCTTC.

This chain uses TRBV4-3 with TRBJ1-2; D unresolved. Germline-derived CDR1 and CDR2 are LGHNA and YSLEER. The CDR3 consists of 15 residues. Trimming left V 5 bases short and J 3 bases short, with 16 bases between. DNA for the CDR3: TGCGCCAGCAGCAAGACAACCTTAGGCGACTATGGCTACACCTTC. This codes for CASSKTTLGDYGYTF.

This clone was detected only once. The chain recombines TRBV6-4 with TRBJ2-1, with 13 bases lining up with TRBD2. The junction had 4 bases not matched to a gene; V was cut back by 4 bases and J by 7 bases. CDR1 is MRHNA and CDR2 is SNTAGT in the germline V gene. CDR3 length equals 15 residues. CDR3 DNA sequence: TGTGCCAGCAGTGTACTAGCGGGAGGGCATAATGAGCAGTTCTTC. Its translation: CASSVLAGGHNEQFF.

V and J are TRBV9 and TRBJ2-1; TRBD2 might be the D (6 bases). The CDR3 runs to 15 residues. V was clipped by 3 bases and J by 6 bases, with 16 bases between them. Germline V gene data show CDR1 as SGDLS and CDR2 as YYNGEE. The CDR3 DNA is TGTGCCAGCAGCGGTGGGGGGATGGCGGGCAATGAGCAGTTCTTC. Translating gives CASSGGGMAGNEQFF.

The gene calls are TRBV4-3 and TRBJ2-7, with 12 bases matching TRBD2. The CDR3 spans 18 residues. V shed 3 bases and J 1 base; nucleotides not matched to a gene: 10. Germline assignment: CDR1 LGHNA and CDR2 YSLEER. CDR3 in amino acids: CASSQLTPTSGSSYEQYV. CDR3 nucleotides: TGCGCCAGCAGCCAGCTCACCCCGACTAGCGGGAGTTCCTACGAGCAGTACGTC.

The chain employs TRBV5-1 and TRBJ2-7, with D possibly being TRBD2 (6 bases). V was trimmed by 2 bases and J by 0 bases, leaving 15 bases between them. CDR3 length equals 16 residues. CDR1 and CDR2 (germline): SGHRS, YFSETQ. CDR3 nucleotides: TGCGCCAGCAGCTTAGGCGGGGACCGTTCCTCCTACGAGCAGTACTTC. Encoded protein: CASSLGGDRSSYEQYF.

J is TRBJ1-2 and V is TRBV29-1, with TRBD1 matching 10 bases. Germline CDR1 SQVTM, CDR2 ANQGSEA. Unmatched junction bases numbered 2, after V lost 3 bases and J lost 7 bases. The CDR3 length is 12 residues. CDR3 DNA sequence: TGCAGCGTTGAGACAGGGGGCAGTGGCTACACCTTC. This gives the protein CSVETGGSGYTF.

This clone was recorded once. This chain joins TRBV19 and TRBJ2-7; 7 nucleotides line up with TRBD2. The CDR3 has 16 residues. Germline V gene data show CDR1 as LNHDA and CDR2 as SQIVND (reference sequence). Losses at the gene ends were 7 bases for V and 4 bases for J; bases not matched to a gene: 16. The CDR3 DNA is TGTGCCAGTACGAAAAGCGGGAACCAACAACGTTACGAGCAGTACTTC. Its protein is CASTKSGNQQRYEQYF.

The chain links TRBV7-6 to TRBJ1-1; possibly TRBD1 for D (6 bases). V lost 1 base and J lost 5, with 23 bases in between. Germline V gene sequence: CDR1 SGHVS, CDR2 FNYEAQ. This CDR3 has 18 amino acids. Written as DNA, the CDR3 is TGTGCCAGCAGCTTAGTTCCGGGGGGCTCCCTTTCTGATACTGAAGCTTTCTTT. This encodes CASSLVPGGSLSDTEAFF. Complete variable domain (other parts from reference TRBV7-6 and TRBJ1-1): GAGVSQSPRYKVTKRGQDVALRCDPISGHVSLYWYRQALGQGPEFLTYFNYEAQQDKSGLPNDRFSAERPEGSISTLTIQRTEQRDSAMYRCASSLVPGGSLSDTEAFFGQGTRLTVV.